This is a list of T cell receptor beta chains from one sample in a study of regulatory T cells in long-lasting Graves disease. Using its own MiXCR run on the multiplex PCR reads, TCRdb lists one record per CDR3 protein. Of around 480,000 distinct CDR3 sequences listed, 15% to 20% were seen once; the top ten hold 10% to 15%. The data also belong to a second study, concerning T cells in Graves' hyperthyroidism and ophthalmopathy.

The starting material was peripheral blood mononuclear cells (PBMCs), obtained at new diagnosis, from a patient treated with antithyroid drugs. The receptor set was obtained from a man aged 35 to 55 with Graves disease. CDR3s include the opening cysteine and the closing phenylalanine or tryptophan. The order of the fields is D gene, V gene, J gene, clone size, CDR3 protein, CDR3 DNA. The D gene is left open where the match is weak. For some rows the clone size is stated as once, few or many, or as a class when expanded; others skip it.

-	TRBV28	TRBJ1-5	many	CASSFLRGFQPQHF	TGTGCCAGCAGTTTTCTTCGAGGGTTTCAGCCCCAGCATTTT
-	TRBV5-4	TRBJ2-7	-	CASSIQGREQYF	TGTGCCAGCAGCATACAGGGACGGGAGCAGTACTTC
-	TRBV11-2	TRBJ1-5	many	CASSSSGNQPQHF	TGTGCCAGCAGCTCATCAGGGAATCAGCCCCAGCATTTT
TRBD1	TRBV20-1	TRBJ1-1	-	CSAKRTGRRTEAFF	TGCAGTGCTAAGAGGACAGGGCGGCGGACTGAAGCTTTCTTT
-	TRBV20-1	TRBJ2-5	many	CSARDPLFGETQYF	TGCAGTGCTAGAGATCCCTTATTTGGGGAGACCCAGTACTTC
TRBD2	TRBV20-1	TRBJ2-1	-	CSVSPGGFDNEQFF	TGCAGTGTTTCCCCGGGGGGGTTCGACAATGAGCAGTTCTTC
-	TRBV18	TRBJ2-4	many	CASSPSRTKGFENIQYF	TGTGCCAGCTCACCATCCCGGACGAAGGGGTTCGAAAACATTCAGTACTTC
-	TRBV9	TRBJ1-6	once	CASSVGGDPGFPLHF	TGTGCCAGCAGCGTAGGGGGAGACCCCGGGTTTCCCCTCCACTTT
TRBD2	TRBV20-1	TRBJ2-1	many	CSASPPGGSSYNEQFF	TGCAGTGCTAGTCCCCCCGGGGGGAGCTCCTACAATGAGCAGTTCTTC
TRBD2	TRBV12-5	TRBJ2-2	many	CASASTSGGNTGELFF	TGTGCTAGTGCTTCGACTAGCGGGGGAAACACCGGGGAGCTGTTTTTT
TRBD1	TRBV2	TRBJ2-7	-	CASRWTGSRTYEQCF	TGTGCCAGCCGCTGGACAGGTAGCCGCACCTACGAGCAGTGCTTC
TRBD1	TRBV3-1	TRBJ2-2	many	CASSQPQTGGYANTGELFF	TGTGCCAGCAGCCAGCCTCAGACAGGGGGCTACGCGAACACCGGGGAGCTGTTTTTT
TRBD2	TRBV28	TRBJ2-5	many	CASSSPGLAEQETQYF	TGTGCCAGCAGTTCACCGGGACTAGCGGAGCAAGAGACCCAGTACTTC
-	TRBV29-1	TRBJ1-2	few	CSAEGPYGYTF	TGCAGCGCAGAGGGACCGTATGGCTACACCTTC
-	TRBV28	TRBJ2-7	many	CASSLRYGHEQYF	TGTGCCAGCAGTTTACGGTATGGACACGAGCAGTACTTC
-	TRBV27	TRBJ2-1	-	CASRPSSSSYNEQFF	TGTGCCAGCAGACCGAGCAGCAGCTCCTACAATGAGCAGTTCTTC